Listed below are T cell receptor beta chains from one sample, sequenced in a study of CD8 T cells in Susac syndrome. TCRdb recomputed calls from the immunoSEQ multiplex PCR reads with MiXCR, one row per CDR3 protein. Here the sample spans about 110,000 distinct CDR3 sequences, approximately 94% being singletons. The specimen was CD8+ T cells from PBMCs. All receptors come from a human donor with Susac syndrome. Both conserved end residues are part of each CDR3. The D gene is left open where the match is weak. The size entry is marked missing in some rows and otherwise reads once, few, many or a size class.

>TRBV19|NA|NA|TRBJ2-1
TGTGCCAGTGAGGGCAACAATGAGCAGTTCTTC
CASEGNNEQFF
>TRBV5-1|NA|TRBD1|TRBJ1-1
TGCGCCAGCAGCTTGCCTTCGGTAGGGACAGGACTGAACACTGAAGCTTTCTTT
CASSLPSVGTGLNTEAFF
>TRBV11-2|NA|NA|TRBJ2-7
TGTGCCAGCAGCTTACGCCGTGGTTACGAGCAGTACTTC
CASSLRRGYEQYF
>TRBV27|NA|NA|TRBJ2-3
TGTGCCAGCAGTTTATCGGCCCCTCAGAATACGCAGTATTTT
CASSLSAPQNTQYF
>TRBV27|NA|NA|TRBJ1-1
TGTGCCAGCAGCCGGGGAACTGAAGCTTTCTTT
CASSRGTEAFF
>TRBV7-9|NA|NA|TRBJ2-7
TGTGCCTCCTATGACGGGGGGCGCGACAAGCAGTACTTC
CASYDGGRDKQYF
>TRBV7-9|NA|NA|TRBJ2-7
TGTGCCAGCAGCACGCAGGTCACCTACGAGCAGTACTTC
CASSTQVTYEQYF
>TRBV7-9|NA|NA|TRBJ1-4
TGTGCCAGCAGCTTACAGGGATTACAATCAACTAATGAAAAACTGTTTTTT
CASSLQGLQSTNEKLFF
>TRBV20-1|NA|NA|TRBJ1-1
TGCAGTGCTAGAGGCAGGGACACTGAAGCTTTCTTT
CSARGRDTEAFF
>TRBV5-4|NA|NA|TRBJ1-6
TGTGCCAGCAGCTTGGTCGGGAATTCACCCCTCCACTTT
CASSLVGNSPLHF
>TRBV14|NA|NA|TRBJ1-1
TGTGCCAGCAGCCAATATGGGGGGCTCATCATGAACACTGAAGCTTTCTTT
CASSQYGGLIMNTEAFF
>TRBV2|NA|NA|TRBJ2-7
TGTGCCAGCAGTGACCGTGCGGGTACCTACGAGCAGTACTTC
CASSDRAGTYEQYF
>TRBV5-1|NA|TRBD1|TRBJ2-7
TGCGCCAGCAGGGGGGACAGTTACTACGAGCAGTACTTC
CASRGDSYYEQYF
>TRBV29-1|NA|NA|TRBJ2-7
TGCAGCGTTAAAGGGGCAAACTACGAGCAGTACTTC
CSVKGANYEQYF
>TRBV7-9|NA|TRBD1|TRBJ1-1
TGTGCCAGCAGCTCACCCCGGACAGGGAGCCCTGAAGCTTTCTTT
CASSSPRTGSPEAFF
>TRBV14|once|NA|TRBJ2-7
TGTGCCAGCAGTGTGGGCAGAGCCTACGAGCAGTACTTC
CASSVGRAYEQYF
>TRBV9|once|TRBD2|TRBJ2-1
TGTGCCAGCAGCCTCCGACTAGCATCCAATGAGCAGTTCTTC
CASSLRLASNEQFF
>TRBV13|NA|NA|TRBJ1-6
TGTGCCAGCAGCTTAGTTGGTACCGGGGGCGGAAATAATTCACCCCTCCACTTT
CASSLVGTGGGNNSPLHF
>TRBV11-2|NA|TRBD1|TRBJ1-2
TGTGCCAGCAGCTTAGACGCAGGGGGCGGTAACTATGGCTACACCTTC
CASSLDAGGGNYGYTF
>TRBV4-3|NA|TRBD2|TRBJ2-2
TGCGCCAGCAGCCCGGGGGGGGAGAACACCGGGGAGCTGTTTTTT
CASSPGGENTGELFF
>TRBV6-2/TRBV6-3|NA|NA|TRBJ1-1
TGTGCCAGCAGTTCTCCTCGGAAGCTTGAAGCTTTCTTT
CASSSPRKLEAFF
>TRBV9|NA|NA|TRBJ1-5
TGTGCCAGCTCGTATCAGGGCAATCAGCCCCAGCATTTT
CASSYQGNQPQHF
>TRBV20-1|once|TRBD2|TRBJ2-7
TGCAGTGCGCGCCCGCCGGGGACTAGCGCTTACGAGCAGTACTTC
CSARPPGTSAYEQYF
>TRBV5-6|few|NA|TRBJ2-2
TGTGCCAGCAGCTTGGGCGGGAACACCGGGGAGCTGTTTTTT
CASSLGGNTGELFF
>TRBV6-2/TRBV6-3|NA|TRBD2|TRBJ2-1
TGTGCCAGCAGTTACTCCCCGACTAGCGGGGGGGAAAATGAGCAGTTCTTC
CASSYSPTSGGENEQFF